The rows below give T cell receptor beta chains drawn from one sample of a study of regulatory T cells in long-lasting Graves disease. TCRdb reprocessed the multiplex PCR reads via MiXCR and lists one record per CDR3 protein. Of 300,000 to 500,000 distinct CDR3 sequences listed, about 20% are singletons. The sequencing here drew on peripheral blood mononuclear cells (PBMCs), taken when the disease was refractory, from a patient treated with antithyroid drugs. The receptor set was obtained from a female donor with Graves disease. CDR3s include the opening cysteine and the closing phenylalanine or tryptophan. Clone size, where shown, is once, few, many, or a class for clones that have expanded.

j_call: TRBJ1-5; clone_size: few; v_call: TRBV20-1; cdr3_aa: CSAGDLRGYQPQHF
j_call: TRBJ2-5; clone_size: many; v_call: TRBV11-2; cdr3_aa: CASSLEGQGYQETQYF
j_call: TRBJ2-7; clone_size: .; v_call: TRBV11-2; cdr3_aa: CVSSPRGSSYEQYF
j_call: TRBJ2-7; clone_size: .; v_call: TRBV7-9; cdr3_aa: CASSLAQAPYEQYF
j_call: TRBJ1-1; clone_size: many; v_call: TRBV2; cdr3_aa: CASSPDRGYGEAFF
j_call: TRBJ2-4; clone_size: many; v_call: TRBV7-8; cdr3_aa: CASSLRTENIQYF
j_call: TRBJ1-1; clone_size: few; v_call: TRBV5-4; cdr3_aa: CASSLTEPNTEAFF
j_call: TRBJ2-7; clone_size: few; v_call: TRBV4-1; cdr3_aa: CASSQGLAGTSYEQYF
j_call: TRBJ1-5; clone_size: .; v_call: TRBV6-2/TRBV6-3; cdr3_aa: CASSYAGWDQPQHF
j_call: TRBJ2-2; clone_size: .; v_call: TRBV20-1; cdr3_aa: CSALATGELFF
j_call: TRBJ2-1; clone_size: few; v_call: TRBV3-1; cdr3_aa: CASTIAGGRSSYNEQFF
j_call: TRBJ1-1; clone_size: .; v_call: TRBV3-1; cdr3_aa: CASSSPTGQNTEAFF
j_call: TRBJ2-7; clone_size: many; v_call: TRBV12-3/TRBV12-4; cdr3_aa: CASTRTGGIGEQYF
j_call: TRBJ2-1; clone_size: .; v_call: TRBV7-9; cdr3_aa: CASSFDLAGGPGEQFF
j_call: TRBJ2-7; clone_size: many; v_call: TRBV6-5; cdr3_aa: CASSYSSLLGGKNYEQYF
j_call: TRBJ1-1; clone_size: .; v_call: TRBV6-2/TRBV6-3; cdr3_aa: CASSYGRDRAGYEAFF
j_call: TRBJ2-5; clone_size: many; v_call: TRBV7-7; cdr3_aa: CASSLYGTGLETQYF
j_call: TRBJ1-6; clone_size: few; v_call: TRBV7-2; cdr3_aa: CASSTPGTGFYNSPLHF
j_call: TRBJ2-7; clone_size: few; v_call: TRBV7-2; cdr3_aa: CASSLGTMGAYEQYF
j_call: TRBJ1-1; clone_size: few; v_call: TRBV7-2; cdr3_aa: CASSSTYTEAFF
j_call: TRBJ2-7; clone_size: many; v_call: TRBV7-2; cdr3_aa: CASSLGSGRNNEQYF
j_call: TRBJ2-1; clone_size: once; v_call: TRBV27; cdr3_aa: CASKVGHLKEQFF
j_call: TRBJ2-7; clone_size: many; v_call: TRBV12-3/TRBV12-4; cdr3_aa: CASRPGSMDEQYF
j_call: TRBJ1-6; clone_size: few; v_call: TRBV7-9; cdr3_aa: CASSPGGGQGGSPLHF
j_call: TRBJ2-7; clone_size: few; v_call: TRBV20-1; cdr3_aa: CSAVRDNSYEQYF
j_call: TRBJ2-7; clone_size: few; v_call: TRBV20-1; cdr3_aa: CSARGPGHTSYEQYF
j_call: TRBJ1-4; clone_size: many; v_call: TRBV20-1; cdr3_aa: CSAGQGTMGEKLFF
j_call: TRBJ1-5; clone_size: many; v_call: TRBV28; cdr3_aa: CASSLAGSKPQHF
j_call: TRBJ1-1; clone_size: few; v_call: TRBV3-1; cdr3_aa: CASSPLGPQGNTEAFF
j_call: TRBJ1-1; clone_size: .; v_call: TRBV6-1; cdr3_aa: CASSPRALNTGAFF
j_call: TRBJ2-7; clone_size: .; v_call: TRBV14; cdr3_aa: CASGQGNSYGEQYF
j_call: TRBJ1-2; clone_size: many; v_call: TRBV27; cdr3_aa: CASREAGGYTF
j_call: TRBJ2-3; clone_size: .; v_call: TRBV7-2; cdr3_aa: CASSQGQKTDTQYF
j_call: TRBJ2-2; clone_size: .; v_call: TRBV7-9; cdr3_aa: CASSNQQGASAGELFF
j_call: TRBJ2-5; clone_size: many; v_call: TRBV2; cdr3_aa: CASRLRQGAETQYF
j_call: TRBJ2-4; clone_size: many; v_call: TRBV6-1; cdr3_aa: CASSVGLRGQNIQYF
j_call: TRBJ2-7; clone_size: few; v_call: TRBV6-1; cdr3_aa: CASSRTGRPYEQYF
j_call: TRBJ2-2; clone_size: few; v_call: TRBV7-9; cdr3_aa: CASSTNRDLNTGELFF
j_call: TRBJ2-7; clone_size: .; v_call: TRBV29-1; cdr3_aa: CSVVSTSYEQYF
j_call: TRBJ2-7; clone_size: .; v_call: TRBV18; cdr3_aa: CASSSYRGEIFYEQYF
j_call: TRBJ1-2; clone_size: .; v_call: TRBV11-1; cdr3_aa: CASSLALSGYTF
j_call: TRBJ2-3; clone_size: few; v_call: TRBV4-3; cdr3_aa: CASSQDDGRVTDTQYF
j_call: TRBJ1-1; clone_size: many; v_call: TRBV20-1; cdr3_aa: CSARPPPTPGQGWKRVTNPEAFF
j_call: TRBJ2-1; clone_size: once; v_call: TRBV7-3; cdr3_aa: CASSFLAWRGEQFF
j_call: TRBJ2-3; clone_size: .; v_call: TRBV10-3; cdr3_aa: CAIWGGGATDTQYF
j_call: TRBJ1-2; clone_size: .; v_call: TRBV3-1; cdr3_aa: CASSRGWADGYTF
j_call: TRBJ2-5; clone_size: few; v_call: TRBV18; cdr3_aa: CASSPRDQGSQETQYF
j_call: TRBJ2-7; clone_size: .; v_call: TRBV5-1; cdr3_aa: CASSPGLAGGEQYF
j_call: TRBJ2-5; clone_size: .; v_call: TRBV6-5; cdr3_aa: CASSYSEKGMLRETQYF
j_call: TRBJ2-7; clone_size: many; v_call: TRBV20-1; cdr3_aa: CSASSGIYEQYF
j_call: TRBJ2-7; clone_size: .; v_call: TRBV9; cdr3_aa: CASSAGTGDEQYF
j_call: TRBJ2-2; clone_size: many; v_call: TRBV7-2; cdr3_aa: CASSSGLAGTPGELFF
j_call: TRBJ1-5; clone_size: many; v_call: TRBV28; cdr3_aa: CASRPDNSNQPQHF
j_call: TRBJ2-2; clone_size: many; v_call: TRBV6-1; cdr3_aa: CASGEPSTGELFF
j_call: TRBJ2-7; clone_size: .; v_call: TRBV19; cdr3_aa: CASSISRLPTYEQYF